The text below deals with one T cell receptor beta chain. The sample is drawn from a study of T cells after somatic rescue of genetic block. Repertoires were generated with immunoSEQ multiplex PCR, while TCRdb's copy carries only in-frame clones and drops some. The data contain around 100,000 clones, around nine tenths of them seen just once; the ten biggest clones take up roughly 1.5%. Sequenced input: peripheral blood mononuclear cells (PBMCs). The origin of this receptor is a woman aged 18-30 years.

The CDR3 bases are TGTGCCAGCAGCGCTTGGGGACGGGGGATAGATACGCAGTATTTT. Residues: CASSAWGRGIDTQYF. The chain carries TRBV9 and TRBJ2-3, with D tentatively TRBD2 (6 bases). The ends were cut back, 3 bases at V and 5 bases at J, with 16 bases in the middle. This CDR3 has 15 amino acids. CDR1 is SGDLS, CDR2 YYNGEE, per germline.